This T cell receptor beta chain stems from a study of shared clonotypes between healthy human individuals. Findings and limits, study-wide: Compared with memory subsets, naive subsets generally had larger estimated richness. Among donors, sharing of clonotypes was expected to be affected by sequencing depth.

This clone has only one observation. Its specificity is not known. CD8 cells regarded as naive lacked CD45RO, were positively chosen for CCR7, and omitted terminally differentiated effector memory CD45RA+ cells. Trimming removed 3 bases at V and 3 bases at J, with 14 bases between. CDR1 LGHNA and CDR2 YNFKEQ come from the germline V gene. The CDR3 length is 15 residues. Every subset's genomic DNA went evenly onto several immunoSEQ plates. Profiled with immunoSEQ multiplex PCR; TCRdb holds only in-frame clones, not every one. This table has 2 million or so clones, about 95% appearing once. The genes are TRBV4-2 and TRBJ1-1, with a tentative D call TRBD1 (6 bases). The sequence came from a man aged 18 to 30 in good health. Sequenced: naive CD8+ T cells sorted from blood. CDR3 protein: CASSQYLDSYTEAFF. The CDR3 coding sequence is TGTGCCAGCAGCCAGTATCTGGACAGTTACACTGAAGCTTTCTTT.